This TCR beta chain was identified during a study of blood T cell repertoires in COVID-19. Whole-study context: Material from acute and convalescent COVID-19 was sourced from the United States, Italy and Spain.

After removal of 5 bases from V and 0 bases from J, the junction contained 2 bases not matched to a gene. Germline CDR1 and CDR2: SQVTM and ANQGSEA. This CDR3 region has 14 residues. TCRdb's copy holds only in-frame clones and misses some; the assay was immunoSEQ multiplex PCR. The table includes 250,000 to 350,000 clones, 86% detected once. The receptor was derived from a woman in her 70s with COVID-19, enrolled during active disease. The sample was peripheral blood. This chain joins TRBV29-1 and TRBJ2-2; 8 bases fit TRBD1. The CDR3 nucleotides are TGCAGCGTTTCGACAGGGGCGAACACCGGGGAGCTGTTTTTT. Translation: CSVSTGANTGELFF.